This T cell receptor beta chain was documented in a study of early T cells in non-severe SARS-CoV-2 infection. Separate cDNA molecules each had unique molecular identifiers attached to them. TCRdb redid the calling of the 5' RACE reads with MiXCR, one entry per CDR3 protein. The sample contains more than 65,000 distinct CDR3 sequences, around 13% of which appear only once. Regarding the study as a whole: Matching against VDJdb likely underestimated virus-specific expansions, favoring anti-spike CD8.

At least ten counts were recorded for this clonotype. As yet, its antigen is unknown. The CDR3 contains 13 residues. Germline V gives CDR1 SQVTM, CDR2 ANQGSEA. V gave up 6 bases and J gave up 4 bases, with 14 bases separating them. Sequencing was performed on whole blood. The clonotype comes from an adult who was a healthcare worker with PCR-confirmed SARS-CoV-2 infection or an uninfected control (not recorded which). The chain has TRBV29-1 and TRBJ2-3; D not certain. The CDR3 DNA reads as TGCAGCGTGGTTGGATCCTCCTCAGATACGCAGTATTTT. It yields the protein CSVVGSSSDTQYF.